The 25 T cell receptor beta chains presented below share a single source sample, sequenced in a study of T cell responses to AZD1222 COVID-19 vaccine. Method: immunoSEQ multiplex PCR; TCRdb's copy keeps in-frame clones and lacks some. The sample records 100,000 to 150,000 clones, 91% being singletons. The specimen comprised peripheral blood, sampled on day 0 of AZD1222 vaccination. The receptors come from an adult in good health.

The chain recombines TRBV28 with TRBJ2-5; D call uncertain. The CDR3 is made up of 15 amino acids. Germline lookup yields CDR1 MDHEN and CDR2 SYDVKM. Trimming removed 6 bases from V and 9 bases from J, with 23 bases in between. CDR3 protein: CASSPPQTVRRAQYF. CDR3 in DNA: TGTGCCAGCAGCCCCCCCCAGACTGTCCGCCGGGCCCAGTACTTC.

The CDR3: CSAHPQGNPGEQYF. CDR3 bases: TGCAGCGCCCACCCGCAGGGTAATCCGGGCGAGCAGTACTTC. V is TRBV29-1 and J is TRBJ2-7, with D perhaps matching TRBD1 (5 bases). The CDR3 has 14 residues. Trimming removed 7 bases from V and 6 bases from J, with 22 bases in between. CDR1 is SQVTM and CDR2 is ANQGSEA in the germline V gene.

This chain joins TRBV15 and TRBJ1-1, with a weak D call TRBD1 (6 bases). The CDR3 length is 15 residues. V shed 2 bases and J shed 0 bases, with 10 bases lying between them. Germline CDR1 and CDR2: LNHNV and YYDKDF (reference sequence). The CDR3 DNA is TGTGCCACCAGCAGAACAGGGAGTCTGAACACTGAAGCTTTCTTT. Its translation: CATSRTGSLNTEAFF.

This clone was recorded once. The chain carries TRBV12-3 or TRBV12-4 and TRBJ2-7; the D is unclear. This CDR3 spans 13 amino acids. Trimming shortened V by 5 bases and J by 4 bases, and 12 bases separated the two germline ends. This chain's CDR3 is CASSDSPSYEQYF. The CDR3, as DNA: TGTGCCAGCAGTGACTCCCCCTCTTACGAGCAGTACTTC.

The chain uses TRBV6-5 and TRBJ2-2; D not resolved. The CDR3 contains 11 residues. V shed 6 bases and J shed 6 bases, with 5 bases lying between them. The germline V gene has CDR1 MNHEY and CDR2 SVGAGI. The CDR3 reads CASRVSGELFF. The CDR3 region has the DNA TGTGCCAGCAGGGTCTCCGGGGAGCTGTTTTTT.

The genes are TRBV6-5 and TRBJ1-5; D is perhaps TRBD1 (5 bases). Trimming removed 6 bases at V and 4 bases at J, with 16 bases between. This CDR3 comprises 15 residues. Looked up from germline, CDR1 is MNHEY and CDR2 is SVGAGI. The CDR3 sequence: CASSSQGTANQPQHF. CDR3 nucleotides: TGTGCCAGCAGCTCCCAAGGGACCGCGAATCAGCCCCAGCATTTT.

The chain couples TRBV19 to TRBJ1-1; unclear D gene. The CDR3 has 14 residues. From germline, CDR1 is LNHDA and CDR2 SQIVND (reference sequence). Trimming removed 5 bases from V and 1 base from J, with 11 bases in between. CDR3 in amino acids: CASSGPGSNTEAFF. Written as DNA, the CDR3 is TGTGCCAGTAGTGGCCCGGGTTCGAACACTGAAGCTTTCTTT.

The chain links TRBV9 to TRBJ1-6; unclear D gene. Trimming removed 1 base from V and 9 bases from J, with 11 bases in between. Germline V gene data show CDR1 as SGDLS and CDR2 as YYNGEE. CDR3 length: 14 amino acids. The CDR3 sequence: CASSVKAVLSPLHF. In DNA, the CDR3 is TGTGCCAGCAGCGTAAAGGCGGTACTTTCACCCCTCCACTTT.

This rearrangement joins TRBV3-1 (or the pseudogene TRBV3-2) to TRBJ1-4, with a tentative D call TRBD1 (6 bases). Looked up from germline, CDR1 is LGHDT and CDR2 is YNNKEL (reference sequence). The CDR3 loop spans 16 amino acids. Trimming removed 4 bases from V and 7 bases from J, with 19 bases in between. CDR3 DNA: TGTGCCAGCAGCCCACATACAGGGATAGGGACTGAAAAACTGTTTTTT. This encodes CASSPHTGIGTEKLFF.

The chain is built from TRBV7-2 and TRBJ1-2, with no clear D. Germline V gene data show CDR1 as SGHTA and CDR2 as FQGNSA. Trimming left V 1 base short and J 5 bases short, with 5 bases between. The CDR3 has 12 amino acids. The CDR3, as DNA: TGTGCCAGCAGCTTAGGGGAATATGGCTACACCTTC. This codes for CASSLGEYGYTF.

This clone was counted once. The V gene is TRBV30, the J gene TRBJ1-2, with 7 bases that match TRBD1. This CDR3 comprises 15 residues. CDR1 is GTSNPN, CDR2 SVGIG, per germline (reference sequence). V trimming: 1 base; J trimming: 4 bases; junction bases outside the gene matches: 9. The CDR3 coding sequence is TGTGCCTGGAGTGACAGGGGTGGTGTAGTCTATGGCTACACCTTC. This codes for CAWSDRGGVVYGYTF.

This clone was picked up one time. The chain combines TRBV3-1 (or the pseudogene TRBV3-2) with TRBJ1-1; tentative D call: TRBD1 (5 bases). Trimming removed 3 bases at V and 3 bases at J, with 14 bases between. The CDR3 length is 15 residues. Per germline, CDR1 LGHDT and CDR2 YNNKEL (reference sequence). CDR3 loop: CASSQDLQGDTEAFF. CDR3 nucleotide sequence: TGTGCCAGCAGCCAGGATCTTCAGGGAGACACTGAAGCTTTCTTT.

The chain combines TRBV6-5 with TRBJ1-2; no clear D. The germline V gene encodes CDR1 MNHEY and CDR2 SVGAGI. With 6 bases removed from V and 8 bases from J, the gap between germline ends came to 19 bases. This CDR3 is built from 14 residues. CDR3 sequence: CASRPGTGVYGYTF. CDR3 bases: TGTGCCAGCAGACCGGGCACGGGCGTATACGGCTACACCTTC.

This chain uses TRBV6-5 with TRBJ2-1, with 7 bases aligning to TRBD2. The CDR3 is 15 residues long. The trim removed 2 bases at V and 9 bases at J, leaving 10 bases unmatched. The V gene's germline CDR1 is MNHEY and CDR2 SVGAGI. The CDR3, as DNA: TGTGCCAGCAGTTACGACTGGACTAGTTTTTTTGAGCAGTTCTTC. Its translation: CASSYDWTSFFEQFF.

The rearrangement joins TRBV7-2 to TRBJ1-2; the match to TRBD1 covers 8 bases. Germline CDR1 SGHTA, CDR2 FQGNSA. CDR3 size: 14 residues. Germline trimming cut 6 bases from V and 8 bases from J; bases unmatched to any gene: 11. The CDR3 coding sequence is TGTGCCAGCAGTCACGGGACAGGCGCATACGGCTACACCTTC. Its translation is CASSHGTGAYGYTF.

This chain connects TRBV1 to TRBJ2-3; TRBD1 is the table's D call, not checked against the DNA. TRBV1 is noted as a pseudogene. This CDR3 is 20 amino acids long. CDR3 nucleotide sequence: TGCACCAGCAGCCAACCCCATTCGGACAGGGGGAATAGTAGCACAGATACGCAGTATTTT. Protein: CTSSQPHSDRGNSSTDTQYF.

The CDR3 DNA reads as TGTGCCAGCGACCAGACGGAGCCCGTACCAAATAATGGCTACACCTTC. Amino acids: CASDQTEPVPNNGYTF. The rearrangement joins TRBV4-2 to TRBJ1-2; no definite D call. V shed 8 bases and J shed 6 bases, with 25 bases lying between them. The CDR3 has 16 amino acids. Germline-derived CDR1 and CDR2 are LGHNA and YNFKEQ.

The chain joins TRBV6-5 to TRBJ1-5; TRBD1 agrees at 7 bases. This CDR3 region has 14 residues. CDR1 is MNHEY, CDR2 SVGAGI, per germline. The ends lost 6 bases at V and 2 bases at J; junction bases unmatched: 4. DNA for the CDR3: TGTGCCAGCAGGCGACAGGGCGGCAATCAGCCCCAGCATTTT. Translated: CASRRQGGNQPQHF.

The chain carries TRBV15 and TRBJ1-5; perhaps TRBD1 as D (5 bases). This CDR3 spans 14 amino acids. V dropped 4 bases and J dropped 5 bases, with 12 bases sitting between them. Germline V lookup: CDR1 LNHNV, CDR2 YYDKDF (reference sequence). The CDR3 region is CATSIRVGDQPQHF. The CDR3 DNA is TGTGCCACCAGCATAAGGGTGGGGGATCAGCCCCAGCATTTT.

With regard to this clone: An end of the junction differs from the germline gene, which may be a read error. The chain carries TRBV7-7 and TRBJ2-7; TRBD1 might be the D (6 bases). The V gene's germline CDR1 is SSHAT and CDR2 FNYEAQ (reference sequence). The CDR3 is 12 residues long. The CDR3 region is CASSPTGIEQYF. CDR3 coding DNA: TGTGCTAGCAGCCCTACAGGGATCGAGCAGTACTTC.

The V gene is TRBV9, the J gene TRBJ1-5; 9 bases map to TRBD1. This CDR3 contains 16 residues. Germline lookup yields CDR1 SGDLS and CDR2 YYNGEE. With V trimmed by 0 bases and J by 0 bases, 1 base remained unmatched. CDR3 sequence reads: CASSVGTGDSNQPQHF. The DNA of the CDR3 is TGTGCCAGCAGCGTAGGGACAGGGGATAGCAATCAGCCCCAGCATTTT.

CDR3 sequence reads: CASSVRVGQSTDTQYF. DNA of the CDR3: TGTGCCAGCAGCGTACGAGTGGGACAAAGCACAGATACGCAGTATTTT. The chain couples TRBV9 to TRBJ2-3; perhaps TRBD1 as D (6 bases). The CDR3 runs to 16 residues. Deletions cut 1 base from V and 0 bases from J, with 12 bases between. Germline loops: CDR1 SGDLS, CDR2 YYNGEE.

The gene calls are TRBV10-3 and TRBJ1-1, with TRBD1 matching over 7 bases. This CDR3 has 14 residues. V was pared by 6 bases and J by 5 bases, with 9 bases of the junction left unmatched. Germline CDR1 and CDR2: ENHRY and SYGVKD. CDR3 DNA sequence: TGTGCCATCAGAGTTGGGGACAGAGGTACTGAAGCTTTCTTT. This translates into CAIRVGDRGTEAFF.

The J gene is TRBJ1-2, the V gene TRBV11-2; D perhaps matches TRBD1 (6 bases). Germline V gene data show CDR1 as SGHAT and CDR2 as FQNNGV. V lost 0 bases and J lost 8, with 19 bases in between. The CDR3 runs 16 residues. The CDR3 loop reads CASSLDPRGHTIGYTF. CDR3 bases: TGTGCCAGCAGCTTAGATCCCAGGGGACATACTATCGGCTACACCTTC.

The chain employs TRBV27 and TRBJ2-2; D call uncertain. V gave up 4 bases and J gave up 0 bases, with 9 bases separating them. The CDR3 consists of 15 residues. Germline CDR1 reads MNHEY; CDR2 reads SMNVEV (reference sequence). CDR3 residues: CASSSSNANTGELFF. Written as DNA, the CDR3 is TGTGCCAGCAGTTCATCTAACGCGAACACCGGGGAGCTGTTTTTT.